This T cell receptor (beta chain) was identified during a study of T cell responses to AZD1222 COVID-19 vaccine. With respect to this clone: Its target is unknown.

CDR1 and CDR2 (germline): SGDLS, YYNGEE. The CDR3 is 15 residues long. V was pared by 4 bases and J by 0 bases, with 13 bases between. Points from the study as a whole: Along spike, vaccine-associated CD4 TCRs were found throughout, with dominance at 160-218 and 743-854.

Only in-frame clones appear in the TCRdb table, and some are missing; sequencing was by immunoSEQ multiplex PCR. The repertoire holds just over 95,000 clones, with around nine tenths as singletons. This chain joins TRBV9 and TRBJ1-2; no definite D call. The material was peripheral blood, obtained on day 0 of AZD1222 vaccination. This clonotype was obtained from an adult in good health. DNA for the CDR3: TGTGCCAGCAGCCCCGACACATTTGCTAACTATGGCTACACCTTC. Its translation: CASSPDTFANYGYTF.